These 27 T cell receptor beta chains share one sample of origin, sequenced in a study of blood T cell repertoires in COVID-19. The assay was immunoSEQ multiplex PCR, and TCRdb's table has in-frame clones only and misses some. The table lists around 290,000 clones, 75% to 90% of them singletons. Sample: PBMCs or T cells enriched from blood (not recorded which). The source is a middle-aged woman who had recovered from COVID-19.

This sequence joins TRBV11-2 and TRBJ1-1; D may be TRBD1 (6 bases). The germline CDR1 and CDR2 sequences are SGHAT and FQNNGV. The CDR3 has 15 residues. The V and J ends lost 5 bases and 0 bases respectively, with 13 bases between them. CDR3 nucleotide sequence: TGTGCCAGCAGCGGGGCAGGGGCTTTGAACACTGAAGCTTTCTTT. It specifies CASSGAGALNTEAFF.

This clone was observed once. CDR3 region: CASSQVTGAGYGYTF. The CDR3 DNA is TGCGCCAGCAGCCAAGTGACAGGGGCTGGCTATGGCTACACCTTC. V and J are TRBV4-1 and TRBJ1-2; 8 bases align to TRBD1. The germline CDR1 and CDR2 sequences are MGHRA and YSYEKL. V dropped 1 base and J dropped 4; count of bases not matched to a gene: 5. The CDR3 spans 15 residues.

The chain uses TRBV4-1 and TRBJ1-6; 7 nucleotides align to TRBD1. Germline CDR1 and CDR2: MGHRA and YSYEKL. V lost 1 base to trimming and J lost 5 bases; unmatched junction nucleotides: 2. The CDR3 runs to 15 residues. The CDR3 reads CASSQGTGDNSPLHF. CDR3 sequence (DNA): TGCGCCAGCAGCCAAGGGACAGGTGATAATTCACCCCTCCACTTT.

This chain links TRBV6-5 with TRBJ1-5; D is possibly TRBD1 (6 bases). The CDR3 is 15 residues long. Germline lookup yields CDR1 MNHEY and CDR2 SVGAGI. The CDR3 bases are TGTGTCACACGAAACAGGGTGGAGGGCAATCAGCCCCAGCATTTT. Amino acids: CVTRNRVEGNQPQHF.

This chain connects TRBV14 to TRBJ1-6; 8 bases are a match to TRBD1. The CDR3 is 15 amino acids. The ends lost 4 bases at V and 8 bases at J; junction bases unmatched: 7. The germline CDR1 and CDR2 sequences are SGHDN and FVKESK. The chain's CDR3 is CASSPSRGPHSPLHF. CDR3 nucleotide sequence: TGTGCCAGCAGCCCCTCCAGGGGGCCCCATTCACCCCTCCACTTT.

J is TRBJ2-2 and V is TRBV11-1; 7 bases are shared with TRBD1. V dropped 10 bases and J dropped 2; count of bases not matched to a gene: 10. The CDR3 has 15 amino acids. CDR1 is SGHAT and CDR2 is FQDESV in the germline V gene (reference sequence). The CDR3: CATGTAKINTGELFF. For the CDR3, the DNA is TGTGCCACAGGGACAGCGAAGATAAACACCGGGGAGCTGTTTTTT.

The rearrangement uses TRBV9 and TRBJ1-3; D is unresolved. Germline CDR1 is SGDLS and CDR2 is YYNGEE. The CDR3 has 14 residues. Trimming removed 0 bases at V and 0 bases at J, with 4 bases between. CDR3 DNA sequence: TGTGCCAGCAGCGTAGAGCTCTCTGGAAACACCATATATTTT. Translation gives CASSVELSGNTIYF.

The CDR3 is CASSPQLRGNRELFF. The CDR3, as DNA: TGTGCCAGCTCACCACAACTCAGGGGTAACAGGGAGCTGTTTTTT. The chain recombines TRBV18 with TRBJ2-2, with TRBD1 as a possible D gene (6 bases). V was shortened by 1 base and J by 9 bases, with 15 bases between the two germline ends. Germline V gene data show CDR1 as KGHSH and CDR2 as LQKENI. This CDR3 has 15 amino acids.

The V call is TRBV3-1 (or the pseudogene TRBV3-2), the J call TRBJ1-1; the match to TRBD1 covers 7 bases. CDR3 length: 14 residues. Germline CDR1 and CDR2: LGHDT and YNNKEL (reference sequence). Losses at the gene ends were 4 bases for V and 5 bases for J; bases not matched to a gene: 7. The CDR3 loop is CASSRGTEMTEAFF. CDR3 in DNA: TGTGCCAGCAGCCGCGGGACAGAAATGACTGAAGCTTTCTTT.

CDR3 in DNA: TGCGCCAGCAGCTTGGCGCAGGCCGGTCCCTACGAGCAGTACTTC. This gives the protein CASSLAQAGPYEQYF. The chain has TRBV5-1 and TRBJ2-7; D remains ambiguous. Germline assignment: CDR1 SGHRS and CDR2 YFSETQ. The CDR3 runs 15 residues. V was cut by 0 bases and J by 2 bases, with 12 bases left in between.

This sequence joins TRBV7-8 and TRBJ1-2; TRBD1 is a possible D gene (5 bases). V dropped 2 bases and J dropped 4 bases, with 8 bases sitting between them. Germline CDR1 SGHVS, CDR2 FQNEAQ. The CDR3 runs 13 residues. The CDR3 sequence: CASSLPDSYGYTF. For the CDR3, the DNA is TGTGCCAGCAGCTTACCCGACAGCTATGGCTACACCTTC. Together with reference TRBV7-8 and TRBJ1-2, the CDR3 gives the full variable domain: GAGVSQSPRYKVAKRGQDVALRCDPISGHVSLFWYQQALGQGPEFLTYFQNEAQLDKSGLPSDRFFAERPEGSVSTLKIQRTQQEDSAVYLCASSLPDSYGYTFGSGTRLTVV.

This clone showed up just a few times. This chain joins TRBV27 and TRBJ1-2; possible D gene TRBD1, 5 bases. Trimming removed 2 bases at V and 5 bases at J, with 21 bases between. Germline CDR1 and CDR2: MNHEY and SMNVEV (reference sequence). The CDR3 runs 17 residues. This chain's CDR3 is CASSLTSDRRGMYGYTF. In DNA, the CDR3 is TGTGCCAGCAGTTTAACGTCAGATAGACGGGGGATGTATGGCTACACCTTC.

The chain recombines TRBV29-1 with TRBJ1-2; D not certain. The CDR3 sequence is 12 residues long. Germline V gives CDR1 SQVTM, CDR2 ANQGSEA. V lost 6 bases and J lost 5, with 13 bases in between. CDR3 DNA: TGCAGCGTAGCCCATGGCGGATATGGCTACACCTTC. It codes for CSVAHGGYGYTF.

The J gene is TRBJ1-5, the V gene TRBV19; D is perhaps TRBD1 (5 bases). V lost 5 bases and J 6 bases, leaving 17 bases between the germline ends. The CDR3 loop spans 15 amino acids. Germline lookup yields CDR1 LNHDA and CDR2 SQIVND (reference sequence). In nucleotides, the CDR3 is TGTGCCAGTAGTCCCGAGCAGGGTCTGGGTCAGCCCCAGCATTTT. Protein product: CASSPEQGLGQPQHF. The variable domain in full, with the rest retrieved from reference TRBV19 and TRBJ1-5, is DGGITQSPKYLFRKEGQNVTLSCEQNLNHDAMYWYRQDPGQGLRLIYYSQIVNDFQKGDIAEGYSVSREKKESFPLTVTSAQKNPTAFYLCASSPEQGLGQPQHFGDGTRLSIL.

V gene TRBV25-1 combines with J gene TRBJ2-1, with TRBD2 matching over 9 bases. Germline assignment: CDR1 MGHDK and CDR2 SYGVNS. CDR3 length: 17 residues. The trim removed 6 bases at V and 10 bases at J, leaving 19 bases unmatched. The CDR3 is CASSPLEGAGGLGEQFF. CDR3 sequence (DNA): TGTGCCAGCAGCCCCCTGGAAGGAGCGGGAGGATTGGGGGAGCAGTTCTTC.

The V and J genes are TRBV20-1 and TRBJ1-1; tentatively, D is TRBD1 (5 bases). The CDR3 runs to 14 residues. Trimming shortened V by 3 bases and J by 3 bases, and 14 bases separated the two germline ends. Germline CDR1 reads DFQATT; CDR2 reads SNEGSKA (reference sequence). The CDR3 loop reads CSASPGGGDTEAFF. The CDR3 nucleotides read TGCAGTGCTAGTCCGGGTGGGGGGGACACTGAAGCTTTCTTT.

In its sample, this clone was seen once. The rearrangement links TRBV6-5 to TRBJ2-3; a possible D gene is TRBD2 (6 bases). V lost 0 bases and J lost 1, with 8 bases in between. Germline CDR1 and CDR2: MNHEY and SVGAGI. The CDR3 runs to 15 residues. The CDR3 here is CASSYSPSGTDTQYF. In nucleotides, the CDR3 is TGTGCCAGCAGTTACTCGCCTAGCGGCACAGATACGCAGTATTTT.

The rearrangement uses TRBV6-2 or TRBV6-3 and TRBJ2-7, with TRBD2 matching over 7 bases. Germline V lookup: CDR1 MNHEY, CDR2 SVGEGT. V shed 5 bases, J shed 3 bases, and the junction held 4 bases outside the gene matches. The CDR3 totals 13 residues. CDR3 sequence (DNA): TGTGCCAGCAGTCGAGCGGGGTACTACGAGCAGTACTTC. It translates to CASSRAGYYEQYF.

This clone was observed once. The chain combines TRBV7-9 with TRBJ2-1; TRBD2 aligns across 12 bases. CDR3 length: 17 amino acids. Germline lookup yields CDR1 SEHNR and CDR2 FQNEAQ (reference sequence). With 4 bases clipped from V and 11 bases from J, the junction kept 15 bases outside the gene matches. The CDR3 sequence is CASSSLGTSGFSPKQFF. For the CDR3, the DNA is TGTGCCAGCAGCTCCCTTGGGACTAGCGGGTTCTCCCCGAAGCAGTTCTTC.

The CDR3 is CAWKTPAADGYTF. In DNA, the CDR3 is TGTGCCTGGAAGACTCCAGCGGCGGATGGCTACACCTTC. The rearrangement links TRBV30 to TRBJ1-2; D is unclear. Germline CDR1 reads GTSNPN; CDR2 reads SVGIG (reference sequence). Trimming stripped 4 bases from V and 6 bases from J, with 15 bases between. The CDR3 runs 13 residues.

This clone has only one observation. This rearrangement joins TRBV5-8 to TRBJ1-2; 12 bases map to TRBD1. The CDR3 spans 14 residues. Germline CDR1 SGHTS, CDR2 YDEGEE. After removal of 3 bases from V and 8 bases from J, the junction contained 5 bases not matched to a gene. In DNA, the CDR3 is TGTGCCAGCAGCTGGGACAGGGGGCGAGGGGGCTACACCTTC. Encoded protein: CASSWDRGRGGYTF.

V usage is TRBV7-2 and J usage is TRBJ2-3, with TRBD2 identical over 8 bases. The CDR3 extends over 18 amino acids. V lost 2 bases and J lost 3; bases outside the gene matches: 13. Germline assignment: CDR1 SGHTA and CDR2 FQGNSA. The CDR3 loop reads CASSLTQSGSIWTDTQYF. In DNA form, the CDR3 reads TGTGCCAGCAGCTTAACGCAGAGCGGGAGTATTTGGACAGATACGCAGTATTTT.

This chain uses TRBV5-6 with TRBJ2-1; 11 nucleotides match TRBD2. Looked up from germline, CDR1 is SGHDT and CDR2 is YYEEEE. The CDR3 length is 15 residues. Trimming at V came to 2 bases and at J to 4 bases, leaving 2 bases not matched to a gene. CDR3 sequence reads: CASSFTSGGYNEQFF. Written as DNA, the CDR3 is TGTGCCAGCAGCTTTACTAGCGGGGGATACAATGAGCAGTTCTTC.

The genes are TRBV7-9 and TRBJ1-4, with 7 bases aligning to TRBD1. Germline V gene lookup returns CDR1 SEHNR and CDR2 FQNEAQ (reference sequence). After removal of 1 base from V and 6 bases from J, the junction contained 8 bases not matched to a gene. The CDR3 is 16 amino acids. The CDR3 nucleotides are TGTGCCAGCAGCTTAGGGACAGGAAAGGGGTATGAAAAACTGTTTTTT. It yields the protein CASSLGTGKGYEKLFF.

The V gene is TRBV11-2, the J gene TRBJ2-3; 7 bases fit TRBD2. V lost 0 bases to trimming and J lost 3 bases; unmatched junction nucleotides: 12. In germline, CDR1 is SGHAT, CDR2 FQNNGV. This CDR3 spans 18 amino acids. The CDR3 coding sequence is TGTGCCAGCAGCTTAGATCCGCGGGGGAGGCTACCTACAGATACGCAGTATTTT. Translating it yields CASSLDPRGRLPTDTQYF.

This chain connects TRBV6-4 to TRBJ2-1; 8 nucleotides align to TRBD1. Germline CDR1 reads MRHNA; CDR2 reads SNTAGT. The CDR3 extends over 15 amino acids. V lost 6 bases, J lost 5 bases, and 9 bases stayed unmatched. CDR3: CASRLQGVLHNEQFF. CDR3 sequence (DNA): TGTGCCAGCAGGTTACAGGGGGTTCTGCACAATGAGCAGTTCTTC.

The V gene is TRBV11-2, the J gene TRBJ2-4, with D unclear. This CDR3 has 14 amino acids. The V end was cut by 0 bases, the J end by 0 bases, with 3 bases between. Germline CDR1 and CDR2: SGHAT and FQNNGV. The DNA of the CDR3 is TGTGCCAGCAGCTTAGATATAGCCAAAAACATTCAGTACTTC. Its translation is CASSLDIAKNIQYF.